The T cell receptor beta chain under discussion was sequenced for a study of cytomegalovirus exposure and HLA in healthy donors. Only in-frame clones appear in the TCRdb table, and some are missing; sequencing was by immunoSEQ multiplex PCR. The sample consists of around 140,000 clones, roughly 89% of them appearing once. Study-wide points: Researchers reported that three CMV-associated chains were confirmed in vitro as CMV antigen-specific. Despite most TCR sequences being rare, some public TCRs occurred in many donors.

As to this clone: Its antigen is currently unknown.

Germline assignment: CDR1 SGHRS and CDR2 YFSETQ. The CDR3 covers 16 residues. V lost 0 bases to trimming and J lost 0 bases, with 10 bases between them. The TCR was taken from a man younger than 35 in good health and CMV-seropositive. The rearrangement links TRBV5-1 to TRBJ1-3; no clear D. Material: PBMCs. The CDR3 reads CASSLGGSSSGNTIYF. CDR3 DNA sequence: TGCGCCAGCAGCTTGGGAGGGTCCAGCTCTGGAAACACCATATATTTT.